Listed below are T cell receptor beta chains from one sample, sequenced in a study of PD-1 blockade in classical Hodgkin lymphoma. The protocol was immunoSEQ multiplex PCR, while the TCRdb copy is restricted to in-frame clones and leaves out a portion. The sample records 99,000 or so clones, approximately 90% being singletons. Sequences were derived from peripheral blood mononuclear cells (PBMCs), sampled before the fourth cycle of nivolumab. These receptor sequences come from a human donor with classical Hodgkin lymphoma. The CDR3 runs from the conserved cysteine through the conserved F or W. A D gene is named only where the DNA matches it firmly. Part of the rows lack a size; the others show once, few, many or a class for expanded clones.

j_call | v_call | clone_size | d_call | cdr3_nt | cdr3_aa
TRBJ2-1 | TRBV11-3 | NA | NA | TGTGCCAGCAGCACGGGACCCTTGGAGCAGTTCTTC | CASSTGPLEQFF
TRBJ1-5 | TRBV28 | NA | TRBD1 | TGTGCCAGCAGTTTAGAGGGGGCGGGTCAGCCCCAGCATTTT | CASSLEGAGQPQHF
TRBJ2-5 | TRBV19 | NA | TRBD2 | TGTGCCAGTAGTATCTCGACGGCGGGAGGTAAAGAGACCCAGTACTTC | CASSISTAGGKETQYF
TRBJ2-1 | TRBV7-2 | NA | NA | TGTGCCAGCAGCTTAGTCGGCACCAGGGGCGGGATGGACAATGAGCAGTTCTTC | CASSLVGTRGGMDNEQFF
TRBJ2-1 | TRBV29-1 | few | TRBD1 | TGCAGCGCAAACAGGGGGCGGGCTGAGCAGTTCTTC | CSANRGRAEQFF
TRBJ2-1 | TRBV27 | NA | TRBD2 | TGTGCCAGCAGTTTATGGGGACTATACAATGAGCAGTTCTTC | CASSLWGLYNEQFF
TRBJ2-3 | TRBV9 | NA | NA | TGTGCCAGCAGCGTAGCTACGGGTGCTAACACAGATACGCAGTATTTT | CASSVATGANTDTQYF
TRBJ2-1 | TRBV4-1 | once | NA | TGCGCCAGCAGCCAAGATGCGACCGGGAGCTCCTACAATGAGCAGTTCTTC | CASSQDATGSSYNEQFF
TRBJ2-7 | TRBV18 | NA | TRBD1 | TGTGCCAGCTCACCGGGGATGACAGGGTACTACGAGCAGTACTTC | CASSPGMTGYYEQYF
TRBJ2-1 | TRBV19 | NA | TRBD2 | TGTGCCAGTAAAAAGCGGGAGGGCAATGAGCAGTTCTTC | CASKKREGNEQFF